This is a list of T cell receptor beta chains from one sample in a study of blood T cell repertoires in COVID-19. Profiling relied on immunoSEQ multiplex PCR, and the TCRdb table lists in-frame clones only, not all of them. Of 55,000 to 70,000 clones listed, around 84% are singletons. The sample consisted of peripheral blood. These receptors all come from a woman of 80 years or more with acute or convalescent COVID-19. Both conserved end residues are part of each CDR3. Fields, in order: clone size, J gene, D gene, V gene, CDR3 protein, CDR3 DNA. The D gene is left open where the match is weak. Clone size, where shown, is once, few, many, or a class for clones that have expanded.

abundance: .; j_gene: TRBJ1-2; d_gene: TRBD1; v_gene: TRBV19; CDR3aa: CASSKPGTGELHYGYTF; CDR3nt: TGTGCCAGTAGTAAACCCGGGACAGGGGAGCTTCACTATGGCTACACCTTC
abundance: .; j_gene: TRBJ2-3; d_gene: .; v_gene: TRBV5-1; CDR3aa: CASSLGLSASTDTQYF; CDR3nt: TGCGCCAGCAGCTTGGGGCTCTCTGCTAGCACAGATACGCAGTATTTT
abundance: few; j_gene: TRBJ1-6; d_gene: TRBD1; v_gene: TRBV11-2; CDR3aa: CASSSGQGNSPLHF; CDR3nt: TGTGCCAGCAGCTCCGGACAGGGGAATTCACCCCTCCACTTT
abundance: .; j_gene: TRBJ1-6; d_gene: TRBD1; v_gene: TRBV6-5; CDR3aa: CASKLTGYYSPLHF; CDR3nt: TGTGCCAGCAAGCTGACAGGGTATTATTCACCCCTCCACTTT
abundance: .; j_gene: TRBJ1-2; d_gene: TRBD1; v_gene: TRBV18; CDR3aa: CASSPLQGAQYYGYTF; CDR3nt: TGTGCCAGCTCACCACTGCAGGGGGCGCAGTACTATGGCTACACCTTC
abundance: .; j_gene: TRBJ1-1; d_gene: .; v_gene: TRBV5-6; CDR3aa: CASSFGGRTEAFF; CDR3nt: TGTGCCAGCAGCTTTGGGGGGAGAACTGAAGCTTTCTTT
abundance: .; j_gene: TRBJ1-3; d_gene: .; v_gene: TRBV10-3; CDR3aa: CAISESGNTIYF; CDR3nt: TGTGCCATCAGTGAATCGGGAAACACCATATATTTT
abundance: .; j_gene: TRBJ2-3; d_gene: .; v_gene: TRBV25-1; CDR3aa: CASSVPNRADTQYF; CDR3nt: TGTGCCAGCAGTGTCCCGAACAGGGCAGATACGCAGTATTTT
abundance: once; j_gene: TRBJ2-1; d_gene: TRBD1; v_gene: TRBV5-1; CDR3aa: CASSLEDRGYNEQFF; CDR3nt: TGCGCCAGCAGCTTGGAGGACAGGGGATACAATGAGCAGTTCTTC
abundance: once; j_gene: TRBJ2-1; d_gene: .; v_gene: TRBV30; CDR3aa: CAWSVLYEQFF; CDR3nt: TGTGCCTGGAGTGTCTTATATGAGCAGTTCTTC
abundance: .; j_gene: TRBJ2-1; d_gene: TRBD2; v_gene: TRBV19; CDR3aa: CASTPGTSGSGDNEQFF; CDR3nt: TGTGCCAGTACCCCCGGGACTAGCGGCTCTGGAGACAATGAGCAGTTCTTC
abundance: few; j_gene: TRBJ1-1; d_gene: .; v_gene: TRBV6-5; CDR3aa: CASSTTGRNTEAFF; CDR3nt: TGTGCCAGCAGTACAACGGGAAGGAACACTGAAGCTTTCTTT
abundance: .; j_gene: TRBJ1-4; d_gene: .; v_gene: TRBV6-2/TRBV6-3; CDR3aa: CASSYHPNMATNEKLFF; CDR3nt: TGTGCCAGCAGTTATCACCCCAACATGGCAACTAATGAAAAACTGTTTTTT
abundance: .; j_gene: TRBJ1-1; d_gene: TRBD1; v_gene: TRBV29-1; CDR3aa: CSARQGPANTEAFF; CDR3nt: TGCAGCGCCCGACAGGGACCCGCGAACACTGAAGCTTTCTTT
abundance: .; j_gene: TRBJ2-3; d_gene: .; v_gene: TRBV10-2; CDR3aa: CASSESAGVGTDTQYF; CDR3nt: TGCGCCAGCAGTGAGTCAGCAGGGGTTGGTACAGATACGCAGTATTTT
abundance: .; j_gene: TRBJ1-1; d_gene: .; v_gene: TRBV19; CDR3aa: CASSVQMNTEAFF; CDR3nt: TGTGCCAGTAGTGTACAGATGAACACTGAAGCTTTCTTT
abundance: .; j_gene: TRBJ2-5; d_gene: .; v_gene: TRBV5-4; CDR3aa: CASSAGVAQETQYF; CDR3nt: TGTGCCAGCAGTGCCGGGGTGGCTCAAGAGACCCAGTACTTC
abundance: .; j_gene: TRBJ1-1; d_gene: TRBD1; v_gene: TRBV6-5; CDR3aa: CASSYSRTGVTEAFF; CDR3nt: TGTGCCAGCAGTTACTCCAGGACAGGGGTAACTGAAGCTTTCTTT
abundance: .; j_gene: TRBJ1-4; d_gene: .; v_gene: TRBV6-5; CDR3aa: CASSSVDRLNEKLFF; CDR3nt: TGTGCCAGCAGTTCCGTAGACAGGCTTAATGAAAAACTGTTTTTT
abundance: .; j_gene: TRBJ1-1; d_gene: TRBD1; v_gene: TRBV20-1; CDR3aa: CSASGVRQGVTNTEAFF; CDR3nt: TGCAGTGCTAGTGGGGTGAGACAGGGGGTTACGAACACTGAAGCTTTCTTT
abundance: .; j_gene: TRBJ1-2; d_gene: TRBD1; v_gene: TRBV19; CDR3aa: CASRETGGPNYGYTF; CDR3nt: TGTGCCAGTAGGGAAACAGGGGGACCTAACTATGGCTACACCTTC
abundance: .; j_gene: TRBJ1-4; d_gene: TRBD1; v_gene: TRBV30; CDR3aa: CAWRRDREREKLFF; CDR3nt: TGTGCCTGGAGAAGGGACAGAGAAAGGGAAAAACTGTTTTTT
abundance: .; j_gene: TRBJ2-5; d_gene: .; v_gene: TRBV18; CDR3aa: CASSTNRETQYF; CDR3nt: TGTGCCAGCTCAACGAATCGGGAGACCCAGTACTTC
abundance: .; j_gene: TRBJ1-5; d_gene: TRBD1; v_gene: TRBV4-1; CDR3aa: CASSQADRVDQPQHF; CDR3nt: TGCGCCAGCAGCCAAGCCGACAGGGTGGATCAGCCCCAGCATTTT
abundance: .; j_gene: TRBJ1-2; d_gene: TRBD1; v_gene: TRBV5-8; CDR3aa: CASSGGLQGKGYGYTF; CDR3nt: TGTGCCAGCAGCGGAGGACTACAGGGGAAGGGTTATGGCTACACCTTC
abundance: .; j_gene: TRBJ1-6; d_gene: TRBD1; v_gene: TRBV3-1/TRBV3-2; CDR3aa: CASSQDVGDRDNSPLHF; CDR3nt: TGTGCCAGCAGCCAAGATGTTGGGGACAGGGATAATTCACCCCTCCACTTT
abundance: once; j_gene: TRBJ2-3; d_gene: TRBD2; v_gene: TRBV7-3; CDR3aa: CASSLNGLAGADTQYF; CDR3nt: TGTGCCAGCAGCTTAAACGGACTAGCGGGGGCAGATACGCAGTATTTT
abundance: .; j_gene: TRBJ2-2; d_gene: .; v_gene: TRBV5-1; CDR3aa: CASSLVTQGLTGELFF; CDR3nt: TGCGCCAGCAGCTTGGTAACACAGGGCTTGACCGGGGAGCTGTTTTTT
abundance: large; j_gene: TRBJ2-3; d_gene: TRBD2; v_gene: TRBV6-1; CDR3aa: CASSEGVALAGLGTDTQYF; CDR3nt: TGTGCCAGCAGTGAAGGGGTGGCTCTAGCGGGACTCGGCACAGATACGCAGTATTTT
abundance: .; j_gene: TRBJ1-6; d_gene: .; v_gene: TRBV12-3/TRBV12-4; CDR3aa: CASSLAGNSPLHF; CDR3nt: TGTGCCAGCAGTTTAGCCGGGAATTCACCCCTCCACTTT
abundance: .; j_gene: TRBJ1-1; d_gene: TRBD1; v_gene: TRBV18; CDR3aa: CASSPLPGQGARAFF; CDR3nt: TGTGCCAGCTCACCTCTACCGGGACAGGGAGCTCGAGCTTTCTTT
abundance: .; j_gene: TRBJ2-1; d_gene: .; v_gene: TRBV6-4; CDR3aa: CASSDHGGSSYNEQFF; CDR3nt: TGTGCCAGCAGTGACCATGGAGGAAGCTCCTACAATGAGCAGTTCTTC
abundance: few; j_gene: TRBJ2-3; d_gene: TRBD2; v_gene: TRBV19; CDR3aa: CASRLAVSYTQYF; CDR3nt: TGTGCCAGTAGACTAGCGGTTTCTTATACGCAGTATTTT
abundance: .; j_gene: TRBJ2-7; d_gene: .; v_gene: TRBV30; CDR3aa: CAWNRDYEQYF; CDR3nt: TGTGCCTGGAATCGGGATTACGAGCAGTACTTC
abundance: .; j_gene: TRBJ2-5; d_gene: TRBD2; v_gene: TRBV7-9; CDR3aa: CASSLRLAGSGETQYF; CDR3nt: TGTGCCAGCAGCTTAAGACTAGCGGGTTCCGGGGAGACCCAGTACTTC
abundance: .; j_gene: TRBJ1-2; d_gene: .; v_gene: TRBV10-3; CDR3aa: CAISESRQGNYGYTF; CDR3nt: TGTGCCATCAGTGAGTCGCGCCAGGGAAACTATGGCTACACCTTC
abundance: .; j_gene: TRBJ2-1; d_gene: TRBD2; v_gene: TRBV27; CDR3aa: CASREEGLGSRRQFF; CDR3nt: TGTGCCAGCAGAGAGGAGGGACTAGGGAGCCGGAGGCAGTTCTTC
abundance: few; j_gene: TRBJ1-1; d_gene: .; v_gene: TRBV5-1; CDR3aa: CASSLVAGGVRVAFF; CDR3nt: TGCGCCAGCAGCTTGGTCGCCGGGGGGGTCAGAGTAGCTTTCTTT
abundance: once; j_gene: TRBJ1-5; d_gene: .; v_gene: TRBV18; CDR3aa: CASSDVQGNNQPQHF; CDR3nt: TGTGCCAGCTCCGACGTACAGGGAAACAATCAGCCCCAGCATTTT
abundance: .; j_gene: TRBJ2-1; d_gene: TRBD2; v_gene: TRBV10-3; CDR3aa: CAISEIAGAYNEQFF; CDR3nt: TGTGCCATCAGTGAGATAGCGGGGGCGTACAATGAGCAGTTCTTC
abundance: .; j_gene: TRBJ1-1; d_gene: TRBD1; v_gene: TRBV19; CDR3aa: CASSAWDRVDPEAFF; CDR3nt: TGTGCCAGTAGTGCATGGGACAGGGTAGATCCTGAAGCTTTCTTT
abundance: .; j_gene: TRBJ2-2; d_gene: TRBD2; v_gene: TRBV25-1; CDR3aa: CASSKLAGAQNTGELFF; CDR3nt: TGTGCCAGCAGTAAACTAGCGGGGGCCCAAAACACCGGGGAGCTGTTTTTT
abundance: .; j_gene: TRBJ2-3; d_gene: TRBD2; v_gene: TRBV3-1/TRBV3-2; CDR3aa: CASSQEGRGVTDTQYF; CDR3nt: TGTGCCAGCAGCCAAGAAGGGCGGGGGGTCACAGATACGCAGTATTTT
abundance: .; j_gene: TRBJ2-5; d_gene: TRBD2; v_gene: TRBV11-2; CDR3aa: CASSLDLAGGQKTQYF; CDR3nt: TGTGCCAGCAGCTTAGACTTAGCGGGGGGACAAAAGACCCAGTACTTC
abundance: .; j_gene: TRBJ2-3; d_gene: TRBD2; v_gene: TRBV7-7; CDR3aa: CASSEKPGLAASDTQYF; CDR3nt: TGTGCTAGCAGCGAAAAACCGGGACTAGCGGCCTCAGATACGCAGTATTTT